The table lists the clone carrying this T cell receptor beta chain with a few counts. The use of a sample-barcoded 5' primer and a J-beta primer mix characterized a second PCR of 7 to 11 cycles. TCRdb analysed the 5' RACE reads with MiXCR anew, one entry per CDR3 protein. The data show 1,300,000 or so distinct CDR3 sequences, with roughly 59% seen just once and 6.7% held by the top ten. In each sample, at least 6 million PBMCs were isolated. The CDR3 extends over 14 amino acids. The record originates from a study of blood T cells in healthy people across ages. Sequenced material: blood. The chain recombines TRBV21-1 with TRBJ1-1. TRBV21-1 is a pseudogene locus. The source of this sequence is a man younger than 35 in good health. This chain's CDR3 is CASTPKTAGTEAFF. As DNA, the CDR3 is TGTGCCAGCACCCCAAAGACCGCCGGCACTGAAGCTTTCTTT.